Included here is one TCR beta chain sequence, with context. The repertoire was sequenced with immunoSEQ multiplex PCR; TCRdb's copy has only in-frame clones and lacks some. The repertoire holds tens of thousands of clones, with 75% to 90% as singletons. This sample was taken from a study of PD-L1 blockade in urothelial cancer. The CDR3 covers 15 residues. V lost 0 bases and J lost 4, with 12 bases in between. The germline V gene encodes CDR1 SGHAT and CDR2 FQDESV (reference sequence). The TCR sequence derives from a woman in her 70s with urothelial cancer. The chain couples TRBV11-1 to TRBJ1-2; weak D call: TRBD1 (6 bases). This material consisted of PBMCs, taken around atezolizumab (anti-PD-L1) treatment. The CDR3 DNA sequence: TGTGCCAGCAGCTTAGCCCAGGGGCCTGGCTATGGCTACACCTTC. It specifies CASSLAQGPGYGYTF.